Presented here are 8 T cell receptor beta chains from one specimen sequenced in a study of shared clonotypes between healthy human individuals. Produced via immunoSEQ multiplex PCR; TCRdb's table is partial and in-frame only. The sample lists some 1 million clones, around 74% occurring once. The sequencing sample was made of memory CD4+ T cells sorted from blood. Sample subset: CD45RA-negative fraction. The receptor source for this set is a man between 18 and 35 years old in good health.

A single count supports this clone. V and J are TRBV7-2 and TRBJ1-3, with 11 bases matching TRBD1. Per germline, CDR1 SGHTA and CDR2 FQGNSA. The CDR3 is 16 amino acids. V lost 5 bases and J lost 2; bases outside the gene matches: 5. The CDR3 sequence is CASSLGQGAAGNTIYF. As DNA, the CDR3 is TGTGCCAGCAGCCTAGGACAGGGGGCGGCTGGAAACACCATATATTTT.

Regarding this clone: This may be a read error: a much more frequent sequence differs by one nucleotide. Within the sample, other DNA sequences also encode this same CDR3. The CDR3 DNA is TGTGCCAGCTCACCAGCGGGAGAGACCCAGTACTTC. Residues: CASSPAGETQYF. This chain uses TRBV18 with TRBJ2-5, with TRBD2 as a possible D gene (5 bases). V was pared by 2 bases and J by 4 bases, with 5 bases between. Germline V gene data show CDR1 as KGHSH and CDR2 as LQKENI. This CDR3 comprises 12 residues. The full variable domain, in which reference TRBV18 and TRBJ2-5 provide the parts outside the CDR3, is NAGVMQNPRHLVRRRGQEARLRCSPMKGHSHVYWYRQLPEEGLKFMVYLQKENIIDESGMPKERFSAEFPKEGPSILRIQQVVRGDSAAYFCASSPAGETQYFGPGTRLLVL.

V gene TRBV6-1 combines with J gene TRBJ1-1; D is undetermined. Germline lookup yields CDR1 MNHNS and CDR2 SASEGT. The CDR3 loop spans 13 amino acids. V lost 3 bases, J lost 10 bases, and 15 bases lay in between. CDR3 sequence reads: CASSEISSSGAFF. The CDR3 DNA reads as TGTGCCAGCAGTGAGATATCCAGTTCCGGAGCTTTCTTT.

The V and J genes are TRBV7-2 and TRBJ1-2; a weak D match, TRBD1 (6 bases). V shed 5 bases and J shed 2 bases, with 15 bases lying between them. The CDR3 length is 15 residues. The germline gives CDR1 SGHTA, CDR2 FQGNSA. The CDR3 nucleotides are TGTGCCAGCAGCCCTCGAAGTGGGACAAACTATGGCTACACCTTC. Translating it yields CASSPRSGTNYGYTF.

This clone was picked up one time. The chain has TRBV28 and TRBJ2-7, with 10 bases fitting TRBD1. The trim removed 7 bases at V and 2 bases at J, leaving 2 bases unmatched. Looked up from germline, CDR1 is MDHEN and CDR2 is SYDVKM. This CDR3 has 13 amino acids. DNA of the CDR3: TGTGCCAGCAACGGACAGGGGGCCTACGAGCAGTACTTC. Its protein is CASNGQGAYEQYF.

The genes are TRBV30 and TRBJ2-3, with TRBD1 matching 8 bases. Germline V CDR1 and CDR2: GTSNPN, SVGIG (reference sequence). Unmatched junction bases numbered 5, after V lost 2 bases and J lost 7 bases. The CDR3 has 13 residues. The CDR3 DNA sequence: TGTGCCTGGAGTCCTAACAGGGGGAATACGCAGTATTTT. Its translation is CAWSPNRGNTQYF.

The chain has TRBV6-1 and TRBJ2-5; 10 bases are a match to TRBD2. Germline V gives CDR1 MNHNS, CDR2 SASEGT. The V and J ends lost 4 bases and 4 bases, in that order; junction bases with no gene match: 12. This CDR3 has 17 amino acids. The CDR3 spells CASSVSPLAGVTETQYF. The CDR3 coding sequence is TGTGCCAGCAGTGTGTCCCCTCTAGCGGGAGTAACAGAGACCCAGTACTTC.

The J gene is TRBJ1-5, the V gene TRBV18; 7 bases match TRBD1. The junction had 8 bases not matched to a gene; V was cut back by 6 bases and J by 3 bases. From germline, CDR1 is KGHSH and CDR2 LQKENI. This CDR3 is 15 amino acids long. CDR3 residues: CASSQQGSLNQPQHF. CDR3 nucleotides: TGTGCCAGCTCTCAACAGGGGTCCCTCAATCAGCCCCAGCATTTT.